This T cell receptor (beta chain) is from a study of shared clonotypes between healthy human individuals. General study results and limits: The naive CD4 repertoires of a handful of donors were compared, and around 5.1% of clonotypes were shared.

This clone was counted only a few times. Its specificity is unknown. In the CD4+ fraction, cells were divided into CD45RA+ naive and CD45RA-negative memory subsets. Measured with immunoSEQ multiplex PCR; TCRdb has only the in-frame clones, and not every one. The sample shows 850,000 to 1,200,000 clones, about 76% of them seen only once. V was trimmed by 3 bases and J by 4 bases, leaving 10 bases between them. CDR3 length: 13 residues. Germline CDR1 LNHDA, CDR2 SQIVND (reference sequence). Sequenced: memory CD4+ T cells sorted from blood. Specified subset: CD45RA-negative fraction. The chain has TRBV19 and TRBJ2-7; D may be TRBD2 (5 bases). The source is a man between 18 and 35 years old in good health. In nucleotides, the CDR3 is TGTGCCAGTAGTATTGGGGAGCGGTACGAGCAGTACTTC. Amino acids: CASSIGERYEQYF.